Here is one T cell receptor (beta chain) with its context. Its cognate antigen is unknown. These data belong to a study of CD8+CD57+ T cells in acquired aplastic anemia. Study-wide background: Sorted CD4+ and CD8+ cells yielded roughly 3.2 ug of DNA on average. About 11 million reads, on average, were obtained for CD4+ cells from healthy donors. Study outcomes and limitations: Comparison of patients with controls identified about 30 shared CD8+ CDR3 sequences. In CD8+ cells, Simpson's diversity showed no significant difference between patients and controls.

TCR beta VDJ and CDR3 profiles were obtained from a genomic DNA template. TCRdb re-called the reads with MiXCR, one entry per CDR3 protein. Here the sample spans a few hundred thousand distinct CDR3 sequences, 65% to 80% being singletons. Per germline, CDR1 KGHSH and CDR2 LQKENI. The length of the CDR3 is 16 residues. Trimming took 2 bases from V and 2 from J, leaving 14 bases between them. Sequenced: sorted CD4+, CD8+, or CD8+CD57+ T cells (not recorded which) from PBMCs. This chain joins TRBV18 and TRBJ2-3; a weak D match, TRBD1 (5 bases). The sequence came from a human donor in good health, serving as a control. CDR3 region: CASSPGIRENTDTQYF. The CDR3 DNA sequence: TGTGCCAGCTCACCAGGAATCAGGGAAAACACAGATACGCAGTATTTT.